These 18 T cell receptor beta chains were all obtained from the same sample, sequenced in a study of CD8+CD57+ T cells in acquired aplastic anemia. TCR beta VDJ combinations and CDR3 sequences were profiled from genomic DNA. TCRdb re-called the reads through MiXCR, storing one row per CDR3 protein. This sample carries about 210,000 distinct CDR3 sequences, roughly 55% of them seen once, and the ten largest clones take approximately 30%. The material sequenced was sorted CD4+, CD8+, or CD8+CD57+ T cells (not recorded which) from PBMCs. These receptors all stem from a human donor in good health.

This clonotype occurred once. The rearrangement uses TRBV19 and TRBJ2-1, with D unresolved. Germline CDR1 LNHDA, CDR2 SQIVND (reference sequence). This CDR3 spans 14 amino acids. Trimming pared 7 bases from V and 4 bases from J, leaving 14 bases between. The CDR3 DNA follows: TGTGCCAGTATGGGCAGCAATGGGTACAATGAGCAGTTCTTC. It is translated as CASMGSNGYNEQFF.

The rearrangement joins TRBV25-1 to TRBJ2-2; D is unresolved. Trimming took 4 bases from V and 4 from J, leaving 7 bases between them. The CDR3 covers 13 residues. CDR1 is MGHDK and CDR2 is SYGVNS in the germline V gene. CDR3 residues: CASSGRATGELFF. The DNA for the CDR3 is TGTGCCAGCAGTGGCCGCGCCACCGGGGAGCTGTTTTTT. Full variable domain (missing parts from reference TRBV25-1 and TRBJ2-2): EADIYQTPRYLVIGTGKKITLECSQTMGHDKMYWYQQDPGMELHLIHYSYGVNSTEKGDLSSESTVSRIRTEHFPLTLESARPSHTSQYLCASSGRATGELFFGEGSRLTVL.

The chain uses TRBV7-8 and TRBJ2-7; 8 positions agree with TRBD1. This CDR3 has 14 residues. After removal of 4 bases from V and 4 bases from J, the junction contained 6 bases not matched to a gene. Germline CDR1 reads SGHVS; CDR2 reads FQNEAQ. The CDR3 nucleotides are TGTGCCAGCAGCTCAAGACAGGGGATTTACGAGCAGTACTTC. Protein product: CASSSRQGIYEQYF.

The gene calls are TRBV9 and TRBJ2-5, with TRBD1 matching over 10 bases. Losses at the gene ends were 3 bases for V and 5 bases for J; bases not matched to a gene: 4. Germline V lookup: CDR1 SGDLS, CDR2 YYNGEE. The CDR3 covers 14 residues. The CDR3 DNA follows: TGTGCCAGCAGCGCGGACAGGGGGAGCGAGACCCAGTACTTC. Amino acids: CASSADRGSETQYF.

The rearrangement joins TRBV20-1 to TRBJ2-7; D is possibly TRBD2 (6 bases). Germline CDR1 is DFQATT and CDR2 is SNEGSKA (reference sequence). V lost 4 bases, J lost 6 bases, and 13 bases lay in between. This CDR3 is built from 12 residues. In DNA, the CDR3 is TGCAGTGCTATCAGAGGACTAAGCGAGCAGTACTTC. Encoded protein: CSAIRGLSEQYF.

V is TRBV7-6 and J is TRBJ2-3; D possibly uses TRBD1 or TRBD2 (5 bases each). The germline V gene encodes CDR1 SGHVS and CDR2 FNYEAQ. CDR3 length: 16 amino acids. Trimming took 5 bases from V and 0 from J, leaving 15 bases between them. The CDR3: CASSVGTSPSTDTQYF. The CDR3 DNA follows: TGTGCCAGCAGCGTTGGGACCAGTCCAAGCACAGATACGCAGTATTTT.

This clonotype showed up just once. The chain employs TRBV20-1 and TRBJ1-3; possibly TRBD1 for D (6 bases). This CDR3 is 13 amino acids long. CDR1 is DFQATT, CDR2 SNEGSKA, per germline (reference sequence). V was clipped by 5 bases and J by 1 base, with 9 bases between them. The CDR3 is CSAGTQSGNTIYF. CDR3 DNA sequence: TGCAGTGCTGGGACACAGTCTGGAAACACCATATATTTT.

This chain joins TRBV7-9 and TRBJ2-5; D possibly corresponds to TRBD1 (6 bases). Trimming took off 8 bases at V and 5 bases at J, with 12 bases between the two ends. The V gene's germline CDR1 is SEHNR and CDR2 FQNEAQ (reference sequence). CDR3 length: 12 amino acids. CDR3 loop: CASGGPGETQYF. The CDR3 coding sequence is TGTGCCAGCGGGGGCCCAGGGGAGACCCAGTACTTC.

This clonotype showed up many times. The V and J genes are TRBV6-6 and TRBJ2-5; a possible D gene is TRBD2 (7 bases). Trimming cost V 2 bases and J 7 bases, with 17 bases left between them. Per germline, CDR1 MNHNY and CDR2 SVGAGI (reference sequence). The length of the CDR3 is 15 residues. CDR3 amino acids: CASSYELRGAVTQYF. The CDR3 nucleotides read TGTGCCAGCAGTTACGAGTTACGGGGGGCTGTGACCCAGTACTTC.

The rearrangement uses TRBV19 and TRBJ2-3; D may be TRBD2 (5 bases). The CDR3 is 17 residues long. V lost 3 bases, J lost 0 bases, and 16 bases lay in between. CDR1 is LNHDA and CDR2 is SQIVND in the germline V gene (reference sequence). The CDR3 DNA reads as TGTGCCAGTAGTATCTCTACGCGGGCAATTAGCACAGATACGCAGTATTTT. Amino acids: CASSISTRAISTDTQYF.

The CDR3 DNA follows: TGCAGCGTCGTTAGACCAGGGACAGTCCAAGAGACCCAGTACTTC. This encodes CSVVRPGTVQETQYF. The V gene is TRBV29-1, the J gene TRBJ2-5; TRBD1 matches 7 bases. This CDR3 spans 15 amino acids. Germline lookup yields CDR1 SQVTM and CDR2 ANQGSEA. After removal of 6 bases from V and 1 base from J, the junction contained 11 bases not matched to a gene.

The rearrangement uses TRBV19 and TRBJ1-2; 7 bases agree with TRBD1. V was clipped by 7 bases and J by 5 bases; unmatched bases: 10. Per the germline V gene, CDR1 is LNHDA and CDR2 is SQIVND (reference sequence). This CDR3 is built from 14 residues. The CDR3 DNA follows: TGTGCCAGTACCGATCGACAGGGACCATATGGCTACACCTTC. Translation: CASTDRQGPYGYTF.

This clonotype was recorded many times. J is TRBJ2-2 and V is TRBV4-1, with D possibly matching TRBD1 (6 bases). Germline V lookup: CDR1 MGHRA, CDR2 YSYEKL. Trimming pared 2 bases from V and 3 bases from J, leaving 10 bases between. CDR3 length: 15 residues. The CDR3 spells CASSQYPGDTGELFF. CDR3 coding DNA: TGCGCCAGCAGCCAATACCCAGGGGACACCGGGGAGCTGTTTTTT.

This clonotype was detected many times. The chain's CDR3 is CASSTPGPRGSYNSPLHF. Here the CDR3 DNA reads TGTGCCAGCAGCACGCCGGGTCCGAGAGGCTCCTATAATTCACCCCTCCACTTT. The chain combines TRBV7-6 with TRBJ1-6; D is ambiguous. Trimming cost V 5 bases and J 0 bases, with 17 bases left between them. Germline CDR1 and CDR2: SGHVS and FNYEAQ. CDR3 length: 18 amino acids.

The CDR3 nucleotides read TGTGCCAGCAGTGTAGTGTACGAGCAGTACTTC. Translation: CASSVVYEQYF. The chain combines TRBV6-1 with TRBJ2-7; no firm D call. Per the germline V gene, CDR1 is MNHNS and CDR2 is SASEGT. V was cut by 4 bases and J by 4 bases, with 5 bases left in between. The CDR3 sequence is 11 residues long.

With respect to this clonotype: One end of the junction is discordant with germline, which a read error may explain. The chain links TRBV7-2 to TRBJ2-1, with 8 bases matching TRBD1. Looked up from germline, CDR1 is SGHTA and CDR2 is FQGNSA. CDR3 length equals 16 residues. CDR3 DNA sequence: TGTGCCAGCAGCCTAACATCCGGGACAGGCCAGGGTGAGCAGCTCTTC. Its protein product is CASSLTSGTGQGEQLF.

The chain recombines TRBV10-3 with TRBJ2-3; no reliable D call. Trimming pared 0 bases from V and 0 bases from J, leaving 7 bases between. CDR3 length: 15 residues. Looked up from germline, CDR1 is ENHRY and CDR2 is SYGVKD. For the CDR3, the DNA is TGTGCCATCAGTGAGTCGAGTGGAAGCACAGATACGCAGTATTTT. Amino acids: CAISESSGSTDTQYF.

As to this clonotype: Since no conserved phenylalanine or tryptophan closes the CDR3, a read error is the likely cause. V is TRBV7-9 and J is TRBJ1-1; tentatively, D is TRBD1 (6 bases). The CDR3 has 14 amino acids. With 4 bases removed from V and 7 bases from J, the gap between germline ends came to 16 bases. Germline loops: CDR1 SEHNR, CDR2 FQNEAQ (reference sequence). The CDR3 protein is CASSSIGQGSEAFL. Here the CDR3 DNA reads TGTGCCAGCAGCTCGATAGGCCAGGGGAGTGAAGCTTTCCTT.